The clone carrying this TCR beta chain was seen many times. These data belong to a study of molecular identifiers for immune sequencing clone quantification. Each CDR3 protein is one row after TCRdb ran MiXCR on the PCR reads. The sample yields roughly 93,000 distinct CDR3 sequences, under 20% seen once. With 8 bases removed from V and 8 bases from J, the gap between germline ends came to 21 bases. Looked up from germline, CDR1 is SNHLY and CDR2 is FYNNEI. CDR3 length: 14 amino acids. V usage is TRBV2 and J usage is TRBJ1-2; D unresolved. The clonotype comes from a human donor in good health. Some libraries in this study had Jurkat cell RNA spiked in. Sequences were obtained from naive CD8+ T cells from blood, with Jurkat cell RNA spiked in. Indicated subset: FACS-sorted CD8+CD4-CCR7+CD45RA+ naive T cells. The CDR3 region is CASANEERLSGYTF. The CDR3 bases are TGTGCCAGCGCCAACGAAGAAAGACTGTCCGGCTACACCTTC. The complete variable domain, with remaining parts taken from reference TRBV2 and TRBJ1-2, reads EPEVTQTPSHQVTQMGQEVILRCVPISNHLYFYWYRQILGQKVEFLVSFYNNEISEKSEIFDDQFSVERPDGSNFTLKIRSTKLEDSAMYFCASANEERLSGYTFGSGTRLTVV.